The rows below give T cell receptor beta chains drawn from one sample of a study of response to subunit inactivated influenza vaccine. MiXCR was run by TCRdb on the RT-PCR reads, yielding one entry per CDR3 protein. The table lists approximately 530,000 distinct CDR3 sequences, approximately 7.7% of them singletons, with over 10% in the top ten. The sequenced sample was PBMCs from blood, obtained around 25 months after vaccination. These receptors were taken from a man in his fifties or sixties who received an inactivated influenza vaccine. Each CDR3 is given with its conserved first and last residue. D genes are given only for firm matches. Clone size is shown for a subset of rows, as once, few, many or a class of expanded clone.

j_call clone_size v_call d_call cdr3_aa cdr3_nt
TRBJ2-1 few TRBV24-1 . CATSDLIRNEQFF TGTGCCACCAGTGATTTGATCAGGAATGAGCAGTTCTTC
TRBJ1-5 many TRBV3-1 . CASSPTWGGNQPQHF TGTGCCAGCAGCCCTACATGGGGGGGCAATCAGCCCCAGCATTTT
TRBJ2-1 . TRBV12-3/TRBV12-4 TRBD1 CASSLWDRGGNEQFF TGTGCCAGCAGTTTGTGGGACAGGGGCGGTAACGAGCAGTTCTTC
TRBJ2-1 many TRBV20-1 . CSAGQTTYNEQFF TGCAGTGCCGGACAAACGACTTACAATGAGCAGTTCTTC
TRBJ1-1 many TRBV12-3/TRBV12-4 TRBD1 CASSETGGWTEAFF TGTGCCAGCAGTGAGACAGGGGGTTGGACTGAAGCTTTCTTT
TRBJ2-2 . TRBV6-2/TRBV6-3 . CASTFGLTNTGELFF TGTGCCAGCACGTTCGGGCTAACTAACACCGGGGAGCTGTTTTTT
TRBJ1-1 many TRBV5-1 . CASSLDSSGGAFF TGCGCCAGCAGCTTGGATAGTTCCGGGGGGGCTTTCTTT
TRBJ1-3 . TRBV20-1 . CSARERGVLSSGNTIYF TGCAGTGCTAGAGAGAGGGGAGTTTTGAGCTCTGGAAACACCATATATTTT
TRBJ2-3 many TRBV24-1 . CATSDFSDSKFTDTQYF TGTGCCACCAGTGATTTTTCGGACAGTAAATTCACAGATACGCAGTATTTT
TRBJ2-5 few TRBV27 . CASSLSQGIETQYF TGTGCCAGCAGTTTATCCCAGGGGATAGAGACCCAGTACTTC
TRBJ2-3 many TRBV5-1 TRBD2 CASSFASGSRTDTQYF TGCGCCAGCAGCTTTGCTAGCGGGAGTCGGACAGATACGCAGTATTTT
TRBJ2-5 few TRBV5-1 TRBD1 CASARTGREETQYF TGCGCCAGCGCTCGGACAGGGAGAGAAGAGACCCAGTACTTC
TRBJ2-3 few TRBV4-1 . CASSQGLVRTRADTQYF TGCGCCAGCAGCCAAGGTCTCGTTCGCACGAGGGCAGATACGCAGTATTTT
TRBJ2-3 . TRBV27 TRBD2 CASSYLGTSGGLADTQYF TGTGCCAGCAGTTATCTAGGGACTAGCGGGGGATTGGCAGATACGCAGTATTTT
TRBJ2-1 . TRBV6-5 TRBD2 CASSYMRTSENEQFF TGTGCCAGCAGTTACATGAGGACTAGCGAGAATGAGCAGTTCTTC
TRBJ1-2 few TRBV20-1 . CSARDYGTYGYTF TGCAGTGCTAGAGATTACGGGACCTATGGCTACACCTTC
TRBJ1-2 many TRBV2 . CASSEEGKANYGYTF TGTGCCAGCAGTGAAGAAGGGAAAGCTAACTATGGCTACACCTTC
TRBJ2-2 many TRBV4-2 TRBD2 CASSQDGGRAGNTGELFF TGTGCCAGCAGCCAAGACGGGGGGAGGGCCGGGAACACCGGGGAGCTGTTTTTT
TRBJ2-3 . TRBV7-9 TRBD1 CASSNRQGNTQYF TGTGCCAGCAGCAACCGACAGGGAAATACGCAGTATTTT
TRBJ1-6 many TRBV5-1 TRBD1 CASSLQGQRNSPLHF TGCGCCAGCAGCTTACAGGGACAGCGGAATTCACCCCTCCACTTT
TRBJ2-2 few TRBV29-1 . CSTAEGGELFF TGCAGCACCGCCGAGGGCGGGGAGCTGTTTTTT
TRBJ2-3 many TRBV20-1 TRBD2 CSSKLAGVLDTQYF TGCAGTTCAAAACTAGCGGGAGTTTTAGATACGCAGTATTTT
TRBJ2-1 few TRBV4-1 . CASRRFPESYNEQFF TGCGCCAGCAGGAGGTTCCCAGAGTCCTACAATGAGCAGTTCTTC
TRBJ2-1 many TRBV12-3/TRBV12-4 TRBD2 CASRPASGSYNEQFF TGTGCCAGCAGACCAGCTAGCGGTTCCTACAATGAGCAGTTCTTC
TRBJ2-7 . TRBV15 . CATSNDRMSYEQYF TGTGCCACCAGCAATGACAGGATGTCCTACGAGCAGTACTTC
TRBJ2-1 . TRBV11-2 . CASSLERRLEQFF TGTGCCAGCAGCCTCGAGAGGAGACTTGAGCAGTTCTTC
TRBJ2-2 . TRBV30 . CAWDGQGGAGELFF TGTGCCTGGGATGGACAGGGAGGGGCCGGGGAGCTGTTTTTT
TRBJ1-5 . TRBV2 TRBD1 CASGQERDQPQHF TGTGCCAGCGGACAGGAACGGGATCAGCCCCAGCATTTT
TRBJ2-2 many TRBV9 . CASSPRGVLSTGELFF TGTGCCAGCAGCCCTAGGGGGGTTTTGAGCACCGGGGAGCTGTTTTTT
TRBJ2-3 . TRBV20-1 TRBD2 CSARATSGTDTQYF TGCAGTGCCCGGGCGACTAGCGGCACAGATACGCAGTATTTT
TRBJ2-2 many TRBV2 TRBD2 CASHPPGGPTGELFF TGTGCCAGCCACCCCCCGGGAGGGCCGACCGGGGAGCTGTTTTTT
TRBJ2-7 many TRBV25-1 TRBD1 CASRQGYEQYF TGTGCCAGCCGACAGGGCTACGAGCAGTACTTC
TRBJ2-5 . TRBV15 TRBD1 CATSRATGTEETQYF TGTGCCACCAGCAGAGCAACGGGGACAGAAGAGACCCAGTACTTC
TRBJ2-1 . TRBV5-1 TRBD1 CASSLGQGGRNEQFF TGCGCCAGCAGCTTAGGACAGGGAGGTAGGAATGAGCAGTTCTTC
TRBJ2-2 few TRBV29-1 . CSVGSASTGELFF TGCAGCGTTGGAAGTGCGTCGACCGGGGAGCTGTTTTTT
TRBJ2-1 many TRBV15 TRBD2 CATSRVAGVDEQFF TGTGCCACCAGCAGGGTGGCGGGGGTGGATGAGCAGTTCTTC
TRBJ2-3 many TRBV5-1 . CASSLTGITDTQYF TGCGCCAGCAGCTTAACAGGGATCACAGATACGCAGTATTTT
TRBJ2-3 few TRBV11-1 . CASSLVGATDTQYF TGTGCCAGCAGCTTAGTGGGGGCCACAGATACGCAGTATTTT
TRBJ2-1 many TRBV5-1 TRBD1 CASRGQGGYEQFF TGCGCCAGCAGGGGACAGGGGGGCTATGAGCAGTTCTTC
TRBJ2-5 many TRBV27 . CASSLLSGQETQYF TGTGCCAGCAGTTTACTTAGCGGTCAAGAGACCCAGTACTTC
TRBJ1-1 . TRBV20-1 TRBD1 CSAYRGGTEAFF TGCAGTGCCTACAGGGGGGGAACTGAAGCTTTCTTT